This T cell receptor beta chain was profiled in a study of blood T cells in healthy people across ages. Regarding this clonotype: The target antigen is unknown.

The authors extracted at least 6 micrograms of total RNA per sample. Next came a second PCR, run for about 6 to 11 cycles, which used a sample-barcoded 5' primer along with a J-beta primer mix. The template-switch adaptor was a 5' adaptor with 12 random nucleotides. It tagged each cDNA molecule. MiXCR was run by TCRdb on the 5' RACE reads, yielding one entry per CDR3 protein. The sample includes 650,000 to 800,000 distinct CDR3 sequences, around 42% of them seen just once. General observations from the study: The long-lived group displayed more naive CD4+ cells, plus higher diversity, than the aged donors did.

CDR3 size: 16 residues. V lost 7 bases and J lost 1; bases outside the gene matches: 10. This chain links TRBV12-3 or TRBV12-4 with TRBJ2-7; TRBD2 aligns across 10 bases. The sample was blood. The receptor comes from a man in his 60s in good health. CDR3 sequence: CASTSAASGGSYEQYF. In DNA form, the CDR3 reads TGTGCCAGCACCTCTGCGGCTAGCGGGGGTTCCTACGAGCAGTACTTC.